This T cell receptor beta chain was identified in a study of cytomegalovirus exposure and HLA in healthy donors (dated by TCRdb to the late 2010s). With regard to the full study: According to a later analysis, one platform produced both the 120 validation repertoires and the roughly 640 repertoires of the first cohort. The study aimed to test whether cataloging public T cell receptors could reveal signatures of past pathogen exposure. Besides the first cohort of around 700 subjects, a separate validation cohort made up of some 110 different subjects was used. The study combined high-throughput TCR immunosequencing, statistical association of individual TCRs with disease status, and machine learning to predict cytomegalovirus infection status. Study-wide findings and limitations: The classifier was reported to diagnose cytomegalovirus status with high specificity and sensitivity in both the original and validation cohorts. All 120 or so repertoires were used to score co-occurrence in the validation cohort in a later analysis, because that analysis had no HLA typing for the cohort. A few of the identified cytomegalovirus-associated TCR beta chains were confirmed in vitro to be specific for cytomegalovirus antigens. It was suggested by the authors that the approach could potentially be generalized to other disease states and immunological phenotypes. A total of roughly 160 TCR beta chains were listed by the study as associated with cytomegalovirus. Subsequent analysis determined that TCRs grouped into clusters in the first cohort also showed a tendency toward co-occurrence across the 90 to 150 validation repertoires, and roughly 95% of cluster scores exceeded 0. Across donors, most TCR sequences were observed very rarely, whereas some public TCRs were present in many individuals.

The donors were included in the validation cohort of 90 to 150 subjects, a group kept apart from the roughly 610-subject first cohort. Libraries were prepared through the immunoSEQ multiplex PCR assay. In the original analysis: To diagnose cytomegalovirus status from the catalog of TCR beta chain sequences, a statistical classification framework was built. Sourced from immuneACCESS, this table was stored by TCRdb with only in-frame sequences that have V and J called. A share of the clones is absent; for the studies checked, an unresolved V gene accounts for under half, and the remainder has no known explanation. For V, J and clone size, that table is used; D and trimming come from the DNA. A total of hundreds of thousands of clones appear in this sample, roughly 84% of them only once. 1.5% to 2.5% of the sample is held by the ten biggest clonotypes. The CDR1 and CDR2 encoded by the germline V gene are MDHEN and SYDVKM. V is pruned by 7 bases and J by 5 bases, leaving 11 bases of the junction without a gene match. From cysteine to phenylalanine, the CDR3 is 15 amino acids long. The entry retains the CDR3 DNA only, 45 bases that are in frame from base 1.

Concerning this clone: No cognate antigen has been identified for it. Base qualities are missing; no much larger clone stands one base away.

The source material was PBMCs. This chain joins TRBV28 to TRBJ2-7, with TRBD2 matching 10 junction bases. This TCR was sampled from a woman between 18 and 29 years old in good health and CMV-seropositive. The CDR3 sequence is CASKEGLARKNEQYF. The bases read TGTGCCAGCAAAGAGGGACTAGCGCGGAAGAACGAGCAGTACTTC.